This TCR beta chain comes out of a study of blood T cell repertoires in COVID-19. Study background: Collection of acute and convalescent COVID-19 samples took place in the United States, Italy and Spain. In each case, the material was cDNA or gDNA derived from T cells, B-cell-depleted T cells, or PBMCs.

Per germline, CDR1 MGHRA and CDR2 YSYEKL. Trimming took off 5 bases at V and 4 bases at J, with 9 bases between the two ends. This CDR3 has 14 residues. Under the authors' procedure: Cell counts per sample came from amplifying reference gene primers. Assay: immunoSEQ multiplex PCR; the TCRdb copy retains only in-frame clones and omits some. D and trimming were read from the DNA, whereas the V and J calls and clone size are those reported in that table. This sample carries some 86,000 clones, roughly 88% of them seen once, and the ten largest clones take under 35%. This sequence originates from a woman over 75 with active or convalescent COVID-19. This sequence joins TRBV4-1 and TRBJ1-6, with TRBD1 as a possible D gene (6 bases). The specimen was peripheral blood. CDR3 bases: TGCGCCAGCAGCTCCGGGACATATAATTCACCCCTCCACTTT. Residues: CASSSGTYNSPLHF.